The rows below give T cell receptor beta chains drawn from one sample of a study of shared clonotypes between healthy human individuals. The assay was immunoSEQ multiplex PCR, and TCRdb's table has in-frame clones only and misses some. Of more than 1 million clones in the sample, 75% to 85% were seen once. Sequences were obtained from memory CD4+ T cells from PBMCs. The receptors stem from a man between 18 and 35 years old in good health. Some clones in this sample may be carry-over from other donors' samples. The CDR3 runs from the conserved cysteine through the conserved F or W. The order of the fields is D gene, J gene, V gene, clone size, CDR3 DNA, CDR3 protein. The D gene is left open where the match is weak. The size entry is marked missing in some rows and otherwise reads once, few, many or a size class.

.	TRBJ2-5	TRBV6-1	few	TGTGCCAGCAGTGACGGGGTGGGGGAGACCCAGTACTTC	CASSDGVGETQYF
TRBD1	TRBJ2-5	TRBV27	few	TGTGCCAGCAGTCGTAAATTACAGGGGTCGGAGACCCAGTACTTC	CASSRKLQGSETQYF
.	TRBJ1-1	TRBV21-1	.	TGTGCCAGCAGACCGGGACTGAGGTTAAAGGGTGAAGCTTTCTTT	CASRPGLRLKGEAFF
TRBD2	TRBJ2-1	TRBV5-4	.	TGTGCCAGCAGCTTAGCGGGAGTGGGAGATGAGCAGTTCTTC	CASSLAGVGDEQFF
.	TRBJ2-5	TRBV30	.	TGTGCCTGGGTGGGGGACTACCAAGAGACCCAGTACTTC	CAWVGDYQETQYF
TRBD2	TRBJ2-1	TRBV7-2	.	TGTGCCAGCAGTCTCCTAGCGGGAGTTTGGAATGAGCAGTTCTTC	CASSLLAGVWNEQFF
.	TRBJ2-3	TRBV18	once	TGTGCCAGCTCACCTTCACAGGTTCCAGATACGCAGTATTTT	CASSPSQVPDTQYF
.	TRBJ1-5	TRBV9	few	TGTGCCAGCAGCGTATGGGCAGGGCCCCAGCATTTT	CASSVWAGPQHF
.	TRBJ2-3	TRBV15	once	TGTGCCACCAGCCGTAGGTTAAATGCTGGCACAGATACGCAGTATTTT	CATSRRLNAGTDTQYF
.	TRBJ2-1	TRBV9	few	TGTGCCAGCAGCCTCCGGTGGGCAGGCGGGTACAATGAGCAGTTCTTC	CASSLRWAGGYNEQFF
TRBD1	TRBJ1-2	TRBV7-8	.	TGTGCCAGCAGCCTACGGGACAGGGCGAACTATGGCTACACCTTC	CASSLRDRANYGYTF
TRBD1	TRBJ2-7	TRBV6-1	.	TGTGCCAGCAGTCAACAGGGGAGCTCCTACGAGCAGTACTTC	CASSQQGSSYEQYF
.	TRBJ2-1	TRBV11-2	.	TGTGCCAGCAGCTTAGATTTTGAGCAGTTCTTC	CASSLDFEQFF
.	TRBJ2-5	TRBV6-5	.	TGTGCCAGCAGGAACGGACAAGAAGAGACCCAGTACTTC	CASRNGQEETQYF
TRBD2	TRBJ2-1	TRBV15	.	TGTGCCACCAGCAGAGTACCGGCGGGAGGGCCGGGCAGTGAGCAGTTCTTC	CATSRVPAGGPGSEQFF
.	TRBJ2-7	TRBV6-1	.	TGTGCCAGCAGAGACTCGGGACGGTACTCCTACGAGCAGTACTTC	CASRDSGRYSYEQYF
TRBD1	TRBJ1-1	TRBV19	.	TGTGCCAGTAGTTTGAGGACAGGGGGCGGCACTGAAGCTTTCTTT	CASSLRTGGGTEAFF
.	TRBJ2-7	TRBV5-1	many	TGCGCCAGCAGCTCCCCGGGAAGAGACTACGAGCAGTACTTC	CASSSPGRDYEQYF
TRBD1	TRBJ2-5	TRBV5-1	.	TGCGCCAGCAGCTTGCAGGGGGCGGGAGAGACCCAGTACTTC	CASSLQGAGETQYF
TRBD2	TRBJ2-1	TRBV10-3	.	TGTGCCATCAGTGAGCCATTATTAGGGCTAGCGGGAGAGGGCAATGAGCAGTTCTTC	CAISEPLLGLAGEGNEQFF
.	TRBJ1-2	TRBV20-1	.	TGCAGTGCTAGTCCAGGAGATGGCTACACCTTC	CSASPGDGYTF
.	TRBJ2-7	TRBV6-6	.	TGTGCCAGCAGTTCAAAGGACGGAATCTCCTACGAGCAGTACTTC	CASSSKDGISYEQYF
.	TRBJ2-5	TRBV18	.	TGTGCCAGCTCACCCGCAGGGGAGACCCAGTACTTC	CASSPAGETQYF
.	TRBJ2-7	TRBV7-6	.	TGTGCCAGCAGCTTAGATCGCACCTCAACCGGGGGTGAGCAGTACTTC	CASSLDRTSTGGEQYF
TRBD2	TRBJ2-5	TRBV11-3	.	TGTGCCAGCAGCTTACAGGGTTCGCGGGAGCAGTACTTC	CASSLQGSREQYF
.	TRBJ2-2	TRBV6-1	.	TGTGCCAGCAGTGTAGCGAACACCGGGGAGCTGTTTTTT	CASSVANTGELFF
TRBD1	TRBJ2-7	TRBV6-6	once	TGTGCCAGCAGTTACTCGGACAGGGTAAGGTCCTACGAGCAGTACTTC	CASSYSDRVRSYEQYF
.	TRBJ1-1	TRBV5-1	.	TGCGCCAGCAGCACTGGGCGCCGTGGCACTGAAGCTTTCTTT	CASSTGRRGTEAFF
.	TRBJ2-7	TRBV7-9	.	TGTGCCAGCAGCTTATTTGCAGGGGAGGGGGAGCAGTACTTC	CASSLFAGEGEQYF
.	TRBJ1-5	TRBV27	.	TGTGCCAGCAGTTTGTCCAGGGTTTCGCCCCAGCATTTT	CASSLSRVSPQHF
.	TRBJ2-2	TRBV5-6	.	TGTGCCAGCAGCTTGGTGGCTAGCACACGTGTCGGGGAGCTGTTTTTT	CASSLVASTRVGELFF
.	TRBJ2-5	TRBV5-1	.	TGCGCCAGCAGCTTGGTAGGGGGGGAGACCCAGTACTTC	CASSLVGGETQYF
.	TRBJ1-2	TRBV6-1	.	TGTGCCAGCAGTGAGACCCCCTCTTCTGGCTACACCTTC	CASSETPSSGYTF